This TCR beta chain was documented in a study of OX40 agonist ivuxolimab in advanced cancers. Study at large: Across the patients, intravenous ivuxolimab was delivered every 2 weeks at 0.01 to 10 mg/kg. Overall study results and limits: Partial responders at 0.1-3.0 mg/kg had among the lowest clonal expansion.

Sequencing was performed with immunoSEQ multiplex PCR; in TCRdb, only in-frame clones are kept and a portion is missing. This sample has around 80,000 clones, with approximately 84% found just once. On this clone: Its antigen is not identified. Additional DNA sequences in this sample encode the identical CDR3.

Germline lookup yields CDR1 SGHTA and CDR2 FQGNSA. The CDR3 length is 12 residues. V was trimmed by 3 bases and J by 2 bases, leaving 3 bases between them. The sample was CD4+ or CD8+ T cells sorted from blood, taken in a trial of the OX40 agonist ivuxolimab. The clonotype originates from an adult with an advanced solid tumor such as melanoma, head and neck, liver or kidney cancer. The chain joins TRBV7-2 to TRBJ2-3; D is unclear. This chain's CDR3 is CASSFYTDTQYF. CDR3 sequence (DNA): TGTGCCAGCAGCTTCTACACAGATACGCAGTATTTT.